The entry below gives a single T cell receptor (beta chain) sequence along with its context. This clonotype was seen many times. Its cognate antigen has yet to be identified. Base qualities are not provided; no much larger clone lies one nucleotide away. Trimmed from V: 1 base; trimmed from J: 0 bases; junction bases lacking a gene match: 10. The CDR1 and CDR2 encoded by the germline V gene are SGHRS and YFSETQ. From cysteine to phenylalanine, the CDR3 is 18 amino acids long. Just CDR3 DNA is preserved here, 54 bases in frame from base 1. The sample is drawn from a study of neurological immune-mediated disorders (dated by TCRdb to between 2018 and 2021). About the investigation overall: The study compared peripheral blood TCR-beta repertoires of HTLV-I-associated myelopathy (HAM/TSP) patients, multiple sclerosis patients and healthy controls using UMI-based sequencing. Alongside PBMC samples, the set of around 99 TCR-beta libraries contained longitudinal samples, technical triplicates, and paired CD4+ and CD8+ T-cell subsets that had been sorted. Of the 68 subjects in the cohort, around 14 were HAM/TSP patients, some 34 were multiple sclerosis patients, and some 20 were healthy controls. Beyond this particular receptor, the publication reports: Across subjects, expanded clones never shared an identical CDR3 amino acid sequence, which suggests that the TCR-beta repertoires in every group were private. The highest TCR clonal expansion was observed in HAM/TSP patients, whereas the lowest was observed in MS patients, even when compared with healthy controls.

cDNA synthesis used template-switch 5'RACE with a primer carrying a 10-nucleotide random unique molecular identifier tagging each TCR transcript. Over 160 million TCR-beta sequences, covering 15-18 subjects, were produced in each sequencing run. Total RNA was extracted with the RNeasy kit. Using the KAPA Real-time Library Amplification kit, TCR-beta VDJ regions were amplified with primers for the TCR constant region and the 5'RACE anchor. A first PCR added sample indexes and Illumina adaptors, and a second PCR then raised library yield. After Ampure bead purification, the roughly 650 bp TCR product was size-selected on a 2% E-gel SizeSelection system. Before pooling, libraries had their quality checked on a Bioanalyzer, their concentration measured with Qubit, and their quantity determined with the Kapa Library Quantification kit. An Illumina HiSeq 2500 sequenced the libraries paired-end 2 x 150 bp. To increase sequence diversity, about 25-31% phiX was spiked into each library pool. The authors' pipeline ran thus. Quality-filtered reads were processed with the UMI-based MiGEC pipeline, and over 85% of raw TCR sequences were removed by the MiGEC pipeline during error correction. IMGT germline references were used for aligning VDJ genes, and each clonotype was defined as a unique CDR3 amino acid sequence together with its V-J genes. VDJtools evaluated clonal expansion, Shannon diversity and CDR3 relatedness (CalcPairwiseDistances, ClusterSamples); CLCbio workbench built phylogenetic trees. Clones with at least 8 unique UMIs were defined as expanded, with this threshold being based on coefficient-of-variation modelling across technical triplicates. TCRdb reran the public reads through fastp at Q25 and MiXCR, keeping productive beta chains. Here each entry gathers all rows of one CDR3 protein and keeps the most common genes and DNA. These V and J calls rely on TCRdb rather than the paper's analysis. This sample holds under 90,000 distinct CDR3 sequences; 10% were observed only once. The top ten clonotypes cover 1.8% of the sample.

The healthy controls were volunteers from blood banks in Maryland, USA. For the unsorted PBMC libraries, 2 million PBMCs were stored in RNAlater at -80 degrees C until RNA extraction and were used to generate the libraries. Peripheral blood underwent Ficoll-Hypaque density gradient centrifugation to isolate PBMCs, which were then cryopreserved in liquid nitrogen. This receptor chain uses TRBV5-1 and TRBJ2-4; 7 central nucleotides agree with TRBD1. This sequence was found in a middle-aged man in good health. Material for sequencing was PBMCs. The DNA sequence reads TGCGCCAGCAGCTTGTCGGGACAGCAAGTTCTAGCCAAAAACATTCAGTACTTC. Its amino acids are CASSLSGQQVLAKNIQYF.